Listed below are T cell receptor beta chains from one sample, sequenced in a study of blood T cell repertoires in COVID-19. Generated by immunoSEQ multiplex PCR, the TCRdb table keeps only in-frame clones and is missing some. This sample has 200,000 to 250,000 clones; roughly 87% occur once, and the top ten carry approximately 2.8%. Sequenced: PBMCs or T cells enriched from blood (not recorded which). The receptor source for this set is a young woman with acute COVID-19. Both conserved end residues are trimmed from each CDR3. Each record gives: V gene, CDR3 protein.

>TRBV15
ATSRDWWGQTH
>TRBV19
ASSIRLGAAGNTIY
>TRBV4-1
ASSQDLSSGNTIY
>TRBV19
ASSDLGGQTQY
>TRBV5-8
ASSRTGPGNEKLF
>TRBV5-1
ASSFGQGGAKNIQY
>TRBV10-3
AISDTGGNTEAF
>TRBV5-1
ASSFEDSRGTEAF
>TRBV3-1/TRBV3-2
ASSPGNSYNSPLH
>TRBV4-1
ASSQDLIGSKY
>TRBV11-3
ASLYRGGRSCGNQPQH
>TRBV11-2
ASSLGGLQETQY
>TRBV4-1
ASSRIIAGTSTDTQY
>TRBV27
ASSSEKAEQF
>TRBV10-3
AMTGDRNTIY
>TRBV5-4
ASSTGQFSYNSPLH
>TRBV23-1
ASSQWKDRVLLNSPLH
>TRBV7-9
ASTYYEGSGANVLT
>TRBV6-4
ASSAVFNQPQH
>TRBV5-6
ASSFVGGATYEQY
>TRBV5-4
ASSAGQGAMGGYT
>TRBV5-4
ASSLDRGNEKLF
>TRBV7-9
ASSESSARSSYEQY
>TRBV10-3
ATHIGTGSSDTQY
>TRBV21-1
ASSKQGAFEKLF
>TRBV6-6
AGQGMNTEAF
>TRBV3-1/TRBV3-2
ASSQAGGDYEQY
>TRBV6-2/TRBV6-3
ASSSLPDNEQF
>TRBV7-9
ASSLSQGDGYT
>TRBV11-2
ASRAPRDTQY
>TRBV28
ASNLPGFSNYGYT
>TRBV10-1
ASSSSPSSYEQY
>TRBV3-1/TRBV3-2
ASSQVIQRGAWETQY
>TRBV6-5
ASPSDYEQY
>TRBV5-6
ASTPWRRGTDTQY
>TRBV27
ASRSTGGSSEKLF
>TRBV9
ASSVGRWGAYGYT
>TRBV5-1
ASSLGGGEDTEAF
>TRBV5-1
ASSITESYEQY
>TRBV16
ASSQSGVRAGTEAF
>TRBV3-1/TRBV3-2
ASSQSRDRGWGGGYT
>TRBV11-2
ASSLVGGRSGEAF
>TRBV12-3/TRBV12-4
ASSLKGVTEAF
>TRBV19
ASSIIMRGSTEAF
>TRBV19
ASTISRGFKAEAF
>TRBV3-1/TRBV3-2
ASSQNQTINYGYT
>TRBV4-3
ASSQDWDRGQETQY
>TRBV5-4
ASSLGEKYTEAF
>TRBV7-2
ASSLSSIAGVYPYEQY
>TRBV2
ASTGQGRETQY
>TRBV5-4
ASRYPGTSGHYEQY
>TRBV7-7
ASSQGQGLRETQY
>TRBV5-6
ASSLPAGVEETQY
>TRBV4-1
ASSPLPQGNTEAF
>TRBV5-5
ASRTGVANEKLF
>TRBV5-1
ASSFAGRDTEAF
>TRBV15
ATSRDKGVVTGNGYT
>TRBV18
ASSPEGPEAF
>TRBV27
ASSYQGSNEKLF
>TRBV6-5
ASTGTGTTEAF